This TCR beta chain stems from a study of molecular identifiers for immune sequencing clone quantification. Whole-study findings and limits: Barcodes shared by identical TCR molecules could lead to underestimated sizes of highly expanded clones. Whereas naive cells kept under 1% of molecules in clones above 20 RNA copies, such clones held over 98% in effectors.

Each library that profiled naive CD8 cells came from around 20,000 to 1,000,000 sorted cells with 10%, 30% or 50% RNA. This clonotype appeared many times. Its specificity is unknown. Both previously described methods and listed TCR primers were employed to make bulk TCR libraries. In TCRdb, the PCR reads were re-called with MiXCR into one record per CDR3 protein. The profile shows some 680,000 distinct CDR3 sequences, around 25% of them singletons. The germline V gene has CDR1 LNHDA and CDR2 SQIVND (reference sequence). This CDR3 region has 14 residues. V was clipped by 5 bases and J by 4 bases; unmatched bases: 5.

The sequenced sample consisted of naive CD8+ T cells from blood, with Jurkat cell RNA spiked in. Subset indicated: FACS-sorted CD8+CD4-CCR7+CD45RA+ naive T cells. The sequence came from a human donor in good health. Some libraries in this study had Jurkat cell RNA spiked in. The rearrangement links TRBV19 to TRBJ2-5, with TRBD2 identical over 9 bases. The CDR3 here is CASSPTSGIETQYF. CDR3 nucleotides: TGTGCCAGTAGTCCGACTAGCGGAATAGAGACCCAGTACTTC.